At least ten counts were recorded for the clone carrying this TCR beta chain. Together with a sample-barcoded 5' primer, a J-beta primer mix was included in a second PCR lasting about 7 to 11 cycles. A single record per CDR3 protein comes from TCRdb applying MiXCR to the 5' RACE reads. This sample carries about 1,800,000 distinct CDR3 sequences, about 30% of them seen once, and the ten largest clones take about 7.7%. The sample belongs to a study of blood T cells in healthy people across ages. The V end lost 0 bases, the J end lost 4 bases, and 9 bases lay between the germline ends. CDR3 length equals 13 residues. The germline V gene has CDR1 SQVTM and CDR2 ANQGSEA.

The sequenced sample was blood. This sequence joins TRBV29-1 and TRBJ2-5; tentative D call: TRBD2 (6 bases). This sequence originates from a woman in her 30s in good health. The DNA of the CDR3 is TGCAGCGTTGAAGAGGTGGGGGGAGAGACCCAGTACTTC. Its translation: CSVEEVGGETQYF. Based on the CDR3 plus reference TRBV29-1 and TRBJ2-5, the full variable domain is SAVISQKPSRDICQRGTSLTIQCQVDSQVTMMFWYRQQPGQSLTLIATANQGSEATYESGFVIDKFPISRPNLTFSTLTVSNMSPEDSSIYLCSVEEVGGETQYFGPGTRLLVL.